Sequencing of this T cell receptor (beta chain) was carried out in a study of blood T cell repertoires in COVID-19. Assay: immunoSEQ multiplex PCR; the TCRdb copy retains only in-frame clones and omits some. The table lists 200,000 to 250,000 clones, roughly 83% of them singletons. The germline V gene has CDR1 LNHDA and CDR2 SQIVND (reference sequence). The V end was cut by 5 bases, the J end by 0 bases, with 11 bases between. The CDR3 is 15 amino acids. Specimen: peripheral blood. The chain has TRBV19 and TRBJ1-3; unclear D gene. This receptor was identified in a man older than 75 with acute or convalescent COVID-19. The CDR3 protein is CASSLGGFSGNTIYF. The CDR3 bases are TGTGCCAGTAGTCTTGGAGGATTCTCTGGAAACACCATATATTTT.